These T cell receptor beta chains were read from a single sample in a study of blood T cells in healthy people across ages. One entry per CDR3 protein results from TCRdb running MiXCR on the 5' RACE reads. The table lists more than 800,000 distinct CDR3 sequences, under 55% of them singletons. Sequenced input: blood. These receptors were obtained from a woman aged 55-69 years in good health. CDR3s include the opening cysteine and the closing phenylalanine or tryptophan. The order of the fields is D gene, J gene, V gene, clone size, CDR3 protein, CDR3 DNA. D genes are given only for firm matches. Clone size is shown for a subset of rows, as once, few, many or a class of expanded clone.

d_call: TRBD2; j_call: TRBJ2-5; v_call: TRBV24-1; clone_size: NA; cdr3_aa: CATSDSLASGRVETQYF; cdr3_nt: TGTGCCACCAGTGATTCTCTGGCTAGCGGGAGGGTGGAGACCCAGTACTTC
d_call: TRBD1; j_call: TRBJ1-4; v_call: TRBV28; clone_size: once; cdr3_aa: CASSSRGTGEKLFF; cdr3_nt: TGTGCCAGCAGCTCTAGGGGGACAGGAGAAAAACTGTTTTTT
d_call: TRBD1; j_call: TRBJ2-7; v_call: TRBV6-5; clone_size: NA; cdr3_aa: CACRTGDGEQYF; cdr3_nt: TGTGCCTGCAGGACAGGGGATGGCGAGCAGTACTTC
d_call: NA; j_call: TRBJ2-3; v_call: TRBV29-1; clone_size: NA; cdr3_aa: CSGVMGGTQYF; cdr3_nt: TGCAGCGGCGTTATGGGGGGTACGCAGTATTTT
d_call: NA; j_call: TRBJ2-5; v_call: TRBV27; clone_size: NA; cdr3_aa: CASSLWGDTQETQYF; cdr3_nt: TGTGCCAGCAGTTTATGGGGGGACACACAAGAGACCCAGTACTTC
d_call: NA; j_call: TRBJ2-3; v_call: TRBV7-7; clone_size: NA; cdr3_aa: CASSVDGRRDTQYF; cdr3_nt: TGTGCCAGCAGCGTGGACGGGAGAAGAGATACGCAGTATTTT
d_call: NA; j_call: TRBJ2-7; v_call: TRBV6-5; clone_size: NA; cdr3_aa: CASSYQAGTYEQYF; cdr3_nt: TGTGCCAGCAGTTACCAGGCGGGCACCTACGAGCAGTACTTC
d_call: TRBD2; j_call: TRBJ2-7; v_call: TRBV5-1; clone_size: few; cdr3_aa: CASSEIGLAGREQYF; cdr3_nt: TGCGCCAGCAGCGAAATCGGACTAGCGGGACGCGAGCAGTACTTC
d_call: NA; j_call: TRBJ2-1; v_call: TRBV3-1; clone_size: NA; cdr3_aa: CASSQDPGSDYNEQFF; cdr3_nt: TGTGCCAGCAGCCAAGATCCGGGCAGCGACTACAATGAGCAGTTCTTC
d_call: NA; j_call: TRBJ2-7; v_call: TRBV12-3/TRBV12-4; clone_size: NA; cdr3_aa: CASSLSGIHEQYF; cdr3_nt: TGTGCCAGCAGTTTGTCAGGGATACACGAGCAGTACTTC
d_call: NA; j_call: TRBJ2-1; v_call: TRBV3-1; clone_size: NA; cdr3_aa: CASSQRGQSRNEQFF; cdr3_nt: TGTGCCAGCAGCCAAAGAGGACAAAGTAGGAATGAGCAGTTCTTC
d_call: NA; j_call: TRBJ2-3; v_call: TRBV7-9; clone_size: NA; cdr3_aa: CASRPVPLTDTQYF; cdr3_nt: TGTGCCAGCAGACCCGTGCCGCTGACAGATACGCAGTATTTT
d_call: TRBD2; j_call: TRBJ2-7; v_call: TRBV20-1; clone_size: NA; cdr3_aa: CSAPSGGLAGVEQYF; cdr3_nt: TGCAGTGCCCCCTCCGGCGGACTAGCGGGAGTCGAGCAGTACTTC
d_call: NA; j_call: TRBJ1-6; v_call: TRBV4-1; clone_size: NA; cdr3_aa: CASSQDTWAGGRHNSPLHF; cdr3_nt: TGCGCCAGCAGCCAAGACACCTGGGCGGGGGGGAGGCACAATTCACCCCTCCACTTT
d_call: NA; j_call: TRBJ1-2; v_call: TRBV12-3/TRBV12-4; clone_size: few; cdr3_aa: CASSLTPWGYGYTF; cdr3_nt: TGTGCCAGCAGTTTAACGCCCTGGGGCTATGGCTACACCTTC
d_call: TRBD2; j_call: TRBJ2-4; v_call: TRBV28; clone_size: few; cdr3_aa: CASSFGGKNIQYF; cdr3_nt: TGTGCCAGCAGTTTCGGGGGGAAAAACATTCAGTACTTC
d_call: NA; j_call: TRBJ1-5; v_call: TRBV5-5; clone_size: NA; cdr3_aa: CASSNRTRGNQPQHF; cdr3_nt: TGTGCCAGCAGCAATAGGACGCGGGGCAATCAGCCCCAGCATTTT
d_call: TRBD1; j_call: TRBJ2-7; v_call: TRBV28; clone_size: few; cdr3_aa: CASTTPGQATYEQYF; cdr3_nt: TGTGCCAGCACAACCCCGGGACAGGCTACCTACGAGCAGTACTTC
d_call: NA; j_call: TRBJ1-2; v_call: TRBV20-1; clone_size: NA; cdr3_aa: CSARGTPVSNYGYTF; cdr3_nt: TGCAGTGCTAGGGGCACCCCAGTATCAAACTATGGCTACACCTTC
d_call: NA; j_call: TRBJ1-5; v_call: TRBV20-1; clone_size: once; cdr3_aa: CSAPELGRTNQPQHF; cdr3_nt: TGCAGTGCCCCGGAGCTGGGACGGACTAATCAGCCCCAGCATTTT
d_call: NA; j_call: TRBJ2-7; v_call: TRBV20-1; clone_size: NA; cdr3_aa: CSASTPPAYEQYF; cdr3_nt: TGCAGTGCTAGCACTCCCCCCGCCTACGAGCAGTACTTC
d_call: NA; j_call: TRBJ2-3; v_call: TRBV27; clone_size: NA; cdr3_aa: CASSSPLRAQYF; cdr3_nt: TGTGCCAGCAGTTCCCCCCTCCGAGCGCAGTATTTT
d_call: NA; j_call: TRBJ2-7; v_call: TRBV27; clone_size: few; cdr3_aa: CASSLAPIGGPWEQYF; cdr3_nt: TGTGCCAGCAGTTTAGCCCCTATCGGCGGCCCGTGGGAGCAGTACTTC
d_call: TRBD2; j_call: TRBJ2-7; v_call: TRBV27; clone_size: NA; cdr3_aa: CASSVRETYEQYF; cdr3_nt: TGTGCCAGCAGTGTGCGGGAGACCTACGAGCAGTACTTC
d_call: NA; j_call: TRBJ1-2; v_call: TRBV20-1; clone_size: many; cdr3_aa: CSARDTGSGYGYTF; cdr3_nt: TGCAGTGCTAGGGACACAGGGTCCGGCTATGGCTACACCTTC
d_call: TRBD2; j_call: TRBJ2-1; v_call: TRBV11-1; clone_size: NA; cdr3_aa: CASSTSSGSSYNEQFF; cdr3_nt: TGTGCCAGCAGCACAAGTAGCGGGAGTTCCTACAATGAGCAGTTCTTC
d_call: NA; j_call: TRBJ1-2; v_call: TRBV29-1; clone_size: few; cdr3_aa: CSVVGLSGDYGYTF; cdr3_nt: TGCAGCGTTGTCGGACTGAGTGGTGACTATGGCTACACCTTC
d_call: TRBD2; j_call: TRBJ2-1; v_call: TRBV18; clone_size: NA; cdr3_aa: CASSLTISGRANNEQFF; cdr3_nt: TGTGCCAGCTCCCTAACGATTAGCGGGAGGGCCAACAATGAGCAGTTCTTC
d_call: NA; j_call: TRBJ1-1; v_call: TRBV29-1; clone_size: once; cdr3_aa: CSVHPRRKSTEAFF; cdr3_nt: TGCAGCGTCCACCCTAGGCGGAAAAGCACTGAAGCTTTCTTT
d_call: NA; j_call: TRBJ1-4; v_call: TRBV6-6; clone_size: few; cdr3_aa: CASSSPGAYEKLFF; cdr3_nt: TGTGCCAGCAGTTCCCCCGGGGCCTATGAAAAACTGTTTTTT
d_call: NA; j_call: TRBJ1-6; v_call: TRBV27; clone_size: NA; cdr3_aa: CASRTLNSPLHF; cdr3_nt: TGTGCCAGCAGGACTCTTAATTCACCCCTCCACTTT
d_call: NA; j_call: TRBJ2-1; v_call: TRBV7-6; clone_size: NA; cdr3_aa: CASSLYGMGYDEQFF; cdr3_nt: TGTGCCAGCAGCTTATACGGGATGGGGTACGATGAGCAGTTCTTC
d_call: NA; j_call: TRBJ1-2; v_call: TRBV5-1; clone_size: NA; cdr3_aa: CASSSQGNVNYGYTF; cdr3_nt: TGCGCCAGCAGCAGCCAGGGGAATGTTAACTATGGCTACACCTTC
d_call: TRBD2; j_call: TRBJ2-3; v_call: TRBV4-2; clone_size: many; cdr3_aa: CASSQDASGTPDTQYF; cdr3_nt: TGTGCCAGCAGCCAAGACGCTAGCGGGACCCCAGATACGCAGTATTTT
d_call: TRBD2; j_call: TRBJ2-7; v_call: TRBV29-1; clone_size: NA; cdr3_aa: CSVEVLAGEGEQYF; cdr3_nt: TGCAGCGTTGAAGTGCTAGCGGGAGAGGGCGAGCAGTACTTC
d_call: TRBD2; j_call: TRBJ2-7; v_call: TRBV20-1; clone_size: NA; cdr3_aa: CSPREKVYEQYF; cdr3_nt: TGCAGCCCGCGGGAGAAAGTCTACGAGCAGTACTTC